The 21 T cell receptor beta chains below all came from one sample that was sequenced in a study of identical twins. TCRdb re-derived calls from the 5' RACE reads in MiXCR, one entry per CDR3 protein. Of roughly 750,000 distinct CDR3 sequences listed, about 20% are singletons. This sample also appeared in a second study, on T cells expressing NK-cell markers.

The sample comprised PBMCs. These receptors originate from a woman under 30 in good health.

This clonotype was observed a handful of times. V and J are TRBV10-3 and TRBJ2-5, with TRBD1 matching over 8 bases. The CDR3 covers 17 residues. Germline V gives CDR1 ENHRY, CDR2 SYGVKD. Losses at the gene ends were 6 bases for V and 0 bases for J; bases not matched to a gene: 12. The CDR3 region has the DNA TGTGCCATCAGCTTCGGGACAGGCATAGGAGACCAAGAGACCCAGTACTTC. It codes for CAISFGTGIGDQETQYF.

In its sample, this clonotype was seen a few times. The rearrangement joins TRBV6-1 to TRBJ2-6; 8 bases line up with TRBD1. This CDR3 is 16 amino acids long. V was clipped by 7 bases and J by 2 bases; unmatched bases: 7. CDR1 MNHNS and CDR2 SASEGT come from the germline V gene. The CDR3 nucleotides are TGTGCCAGCACCCTGGTACAGGGGGCTGGGGCCAACGTCCTGACTTTC. The encoded protein is CASTLVQGAGANVLTF.

V is TRBV7-8 and J is TRBJ2-7, with D perhaps TRBD1 (5 bases). The germline V gene encodes CDR1 SGHVS and CDR2 FQNEAQ. CDR3 length: 15 residues. The V and J ends lost 3 bases and 2 bases respectively, with 14 bases between them. The CDR3 region has the DNA TGTGCCAGCAGCTTTCAGGGCCAAACCCCCTACGAGCAGTACTTC. This sequence encodes CASSFQGQTPYEQYF. Full variable domain (missing parts from reference TRBV7-8 and TRBJ2-7): GAGVSQSPRYKVAKRGQDVALRCDPISGHVSLFWYQQALGQGPEFLTYFQNEAQLDKSGLPSDRFFAERPEGSVSTLKIQRTQQEDSAVYLCASSFQGQTPYEQYFGPGTRLTVT.

This clonotype was observed a few times. DNA of the CDR3: TGCGCCAGCAGCTTTCGGTCCGGGGCAGATACGCAGTATTTT. This encodes CASSFRSGADTQYF. The rearrangement links TRBV5-1 to TRBJ2-3, with D possibly being TRBD2 (5 bases). Between the trimmed V and J ends, which lost 2 bases and 4 bases, there was a span of 11 bases. This CDR3 has 14 amino acids. Germline values: CDR1 SGHRS, CDR2 YFSETQ. The complete variable domain, with remaining parts taken from reference TRBV5-1 and TRBJ2-3, reads KAGVTQTPRYLIKTRGQQVTLSCSPISGHRSVSWYQQTPGQGLQFLFEYFSETQRNKGNFPGRFSGRQFSNSRSEMNVSTLELGDSALYLCASSFRSGADTQYFGPGTRLTVL.

This clonotype showed up just a few times. This chain connects TRBV29-1 to TRBJ2-1; 8 positions agree with TRBD1. The CDR3 sequence is 14 residues long. CDR1 is SQVTM, CDR2 ANQGSEA, per germline. The ends lost 7 bases at V and 3 bases at J; junction bases unmatched: 8. The DNA of the CDR3 is TGCAGCGGGATCGGACAGGGACTCTACAATGAGCAGTTCTTC. Residues: CSGIGQGLYNEQFF.

This clonotype was found a few times. At one boundary the junction diverges from the germline segment, which might be a read error. The genes are TRBV7-7 and TRBJ2-1; D might be TRBD1 (5 bases). Germline values: CDR1 SSHAT, CDR2 FNYEAQ (reference sequence). The CDR3 contains 13 residues. The DNA of the CDR3 is TGTGCTAGCAGCCCAAGACAGTACAATGAGCAGTTCTTC. Translated, it gives CASSPRQYNEQFF.

The CDR3 DNA reads as TGTGCCAGCAGCCAAGGACGTTCCGGGTATGGCTACACCTTC. Translated, it gives CASSQGRSGYGYTF. The rearrangement joins TRBV3-1 to TRBJ1-2; no firm D call. V lost 1 base, J lost 5 bases, and 11 bases lay in between. This CDR3 is built from 14 residues. CDR1 is LGHDT, CDR2 YNNKEL, per germline (reference sequence).

Only one count was recorded for this clonotype. V and J are TRBV5-1 and TRBJ1-6, with 9 bases aligning to TRBD1. The CDR3 has 14 residues. The junction had 5 bases not matched to a gene; V was cut back by 5 bases and J by 8 bases. Germline assignment: CDR1 SGHRS and CDR2 YFSETQ. DNA of the CDR3: TGCGCCAGCAGGACTCGGACAGGGGATTCACCCCTCCACTTT. Its protein is CASRTRTGDSPLHF.

The gene calls are TRBV5-1 and TRBJ2-3; 7 bases map to TRBD2. Germline loops: CDR1 SGHRS, CDR2 YFSETQ. The CDR3 is made up of 16 amino acids. V gave up 4 bases and J gave up 4 bases; unmatched junction bases: 12. The CDR3 DNA is TGCGCCAGCAGCCCCTGGGGGGGTGGCCACCCAGATACGCAGTATTTT. Translating it yields CASSPWGGGHPDTQYF.

The chain combines TRBV7-2 with TRBJ2-7; TRBD2 aligns across 12 bases. V lost 4 bases, J lost 4 bases, and 5 bases stayed unmatched. Germline-derived CDR1 and CDR2 are SGHTA and FQGNSA. This CDR3 is 15 amino acids long. DNA of the CDR3: TGTGCCAGCAGCTCGACTAGCGGGAGTATGTACGAGCAGTACTTC. This gives the protein CASSSTSGSMYEQYF.

In its sample, this clonotype was seen many times. The chain uses TRBV12-3 or TRBV12-4 and TRBJ1-1; D is unclear. CDR3 length: 14 amino acids. The V end was cut by 3 bases, the J end by 0 bases, with 8 bases between. The CDR3, as DNA: TGTGCCAGCAGTTTTAGCAGGATGAACACTGAAGCTTTCTTT. The encoded protein is CASSFSRMNTEAFF.

The V gene is TRBV20-1, the J gene TRBJ2-7; no reliable D call. Germline V CDR1 and CDR2: DFQATT, SNEGSKA (reference sequence). This CDR3 region has 10 residues. The CDR3 loop reads CSTTVYEQYF. Written as DNA, the CDR3 is TGCAGCACTACTGTCTACGAGCAGTACTTC.

The V gene is TRBV6-1, the J gene TRBJ1-4; 7 nucleotides line up with TRBD1. Germline assignment: CDR1 MNHNS and CDR2 SASEGT. There are 14 residues in the CDR3. Losses at the gene ends were 6 bases for V and 8 bases for J; bases not matched to a gene: 9. As DNA, the CDR3 is TGTGCCAGCAGACGGCAGGGGGTGGGCGAAAAACTGTTTTTT. Amino acid sequence: CASRRQGVGEKLFF.

This clonotype was detected only a few times. This chain uses TRBV5-1 with TRBJ1-2; 9 positions match TRBD1. Germline V gives CDR1 SGHRS, CDR2 YFSETQ. This CDR3 spans 14 amino acids. Trimming cost V 4 bases and J 6 bases; bases outside gene matches: 7. CDR3 protein: CASSLDRGMDGYTF. CDR3 DNA: TGCGCCAGCAGCCTAGACAGGGGGATGGATGGCTACACCTTC.

The chain links TRBV20-1 to TRBJ2-1; possibly TRBD1 for D (6 bases). Trimming shortened V by 0 bases and J by 5 bases, and 20 bases separated the two germline ends. The germline gives CDR1 DFQATT, CDR2 SNEGSKA (reference sequence). The CDR3 loop spans 17 amino acids. CDR3 coding DNA: TGCAGTGCTAGAGATCTAAAGGAATGGACAGAAAACAATGAGCAGTTCTTC. Amino acid sequence: CSARDLKEWTENNEQFF.

A few counts support this clonotype. The chain has TRBV7-9 and TRBJ1-1; D gene uncertain. The V end lost 4 bases, the J end lost 2 bases, and 14 bases lay between the germline ends. The V gene's germline CDR1 is SEHNR and CDR2 FQNEAQ (reference sequence). The CDR3 spans 15 residues. The CDR3 reads CASSSRPNPNTEAFF. CDR3 bases: TGTGCCAGCAGCTCCCGCCCGAACCCAAACACTGAAGCTTTCTTT.

Only a few counts were recorded for this clonotype. The V and J genes are TRBV20-1 and TRBJ2-3, with 8 bases identical to TRBD2. CDR1 is DFQATT and CDR2 is SNEGSKA in the germline V gene (reference sequence). The junction had 5 bases not matched to a gene; V was cut back by 4 bases and J by 2 bases. This CDR3 region has 14 residues. The CDR3 DNA follows: TGCAGTGCTAATGTAGCGGGGCACACAGATACGCAGTATTTT. This translates into CSANVAGHTDTQYF.

There are a few counts of this clonotype. V and J are TRBV12-3 or TRBV12-4 and TRBJ2-1; TRBD1 aligns across 11 bases. J gave up 6 bases and V 6 bases, and 7 bases lay outside the gene matches. There are 15 residues in the CDR3. Written as DNA, the CDR3 is TGTGCCAGCAGACCCCGGGACAGGGGGATCAATGAGCAGTTCTTC. It yields the protein CASRPRDRGINEQFF.

Only a few counts were recorded for this clonotype. The rearrangement joins TRBV12-3 or TRBV12-4 to TRBJ1-5; D is undetermined. This CDR3 is 14 amino acids long. Trimming removed 5 bases at V and 0 bases at J, with 8 bases between. CDR3 nucleotides: TGTGCCAGCAGTCTATTAGATAGCAATCAGCCCCAGCATTTT. It yields the protein CASSLLDSNQPQHF.

In this sample, this clonotype turned up a few times. V and J are TRBV20-1 and TRBJ2-7; TRBD2 matches 12 bases. CDR1 and CDR2 (germline): DFQATT, SNEGSKA (reference sequence). The CDR3 loop spans 16 amino acids. V trimming: 3 bases; J trimming: 4 bases; junction bases outside the gene matches: 10. For the CDR3, the DNA is TGCAGTGCTAGTCGACAGACTAGCGGGAGAACTTACGAGCAGTACTTC. Encoded protein: CSASRQTSGRTYEQYF.

With regard to this clonotype: This could be a read error, since a much larger clone is one nucleotide away. The chain has TRBV5-1 and TRBJ2-3; weak D call: TRBD2 (6 bases). From germline, CDR1 is SGHRS and CDR2 YFSETQ. The V end lost 2 bases, the J end lost 2 bases, and 12 bases lay between the germline ends. This CDR3 has 15 amino acids. CDR3 DNA sequence: TGCGCCAGCAGCTTTGGCGGGGTCTACACAGATACGCAGTATTTT. Translating gives CASSFGGVYTDTQYF.